These 26 T cell receptor beta chains share one sample of origin, sequenced in a study of shared clonotypes between healthy human individuals (TCRdb year 2020). The method behind the library was the immunoSEQ multiplex PCR assay. Sourced from immuneACCESS, this table was stored by TCRdb with only in-frame sequences that have V and J called. A share of the clones is absent; for the studies checked, an unresolved V gene accounts for under half, and the remainder has no known explanation. Counted in this sample were 1,500,000 or so clones; roughly 95% of them appeared once. The leading ten clones occupy roughly 1.2% of the sample. Sequencing was performed on naive CD4+ T cells sorted from blood. What the cell subset or site label conveys for this sample: CD45RA+ positively selected. These receptors all come from a man younger than 45 in good health.

The chain joins TRBV5-1 to TRBJ2-5; 13 bases agree with TRBD2. The CDR3 spans 16 residues. The V segment lost 4 bases and the J segment 4 bases; nucleotides outside the gene matches: 7. The germline V gene encodes CDR1 SGHRS and CDR2 YFSETQ. The CDR3 region is CASSAPGLAGRETQYF. In DNA, the CDR3 is TGCGCCAGCAGCGCCCCGGGACTAGCGGGACGAGAGACCCAGTACTTC.

The chain's CDR3 is CASQGVPPEQYF. The CDR3 region has the DNA TGTGCCAGCCAGGGAGTTCCCCCCGAGCAGTACTTC. This sequence joins TRBV2 and TRBJ2-7; D assignment may be TRBD1 or TRBD2 (5 bases each). Germline V gene sequence: CDR1 SNHLY, CDR2 FYNNEI. Trimming left V 8 bases short and J 6 bases short, with 14 bases between. This CDR3 spans 12 amino acids.

Turning to this clone: This specimen includes other DNA sequences encoding the same CDR3. The genes are TRBV20-1 and TRBJ2-2; the D is unclear. There are 11 residues in the CDR3. V was pared by 3 bases and J by 8 bases, with 7 bases between. The germline gives CDR1 DFQATT, CDR2 SNEGSKA (reference sequence). CDR3 bases: TGCAGTGCTAGCGGGCTAGGGGAGCTGTTTTTT. Residues: CSASGLGELFF.

The chain carries TRBV2 and TRBJ1-3; D not certain. From germline, CDR1 is SNHLY and CDR2 FYNNEI. The germline V and J ends were trimmed by 5 bases and 4 bases, with 18 bases remaining between them. CDR3 length: 16 residues. In DNA, the CDR3 is TGTGCCAGCAGTCTACCCCCGAAAGGTCCAGGAAACACCATATATTTT. Amino acid sequence: CASSLPPKGPGNTIYF.

For this clone: Other DNA sequences in this specimen translate into the identical CDR3. The chain couples TRBV7-9 to TRBJ2-2; D is uncertain. Trimming took off 5 bases at V and 2 bases at J, with 3 bases between the two ends. The germline CDR1 and CDR2 sequences are SEHNR and FQNEAQ (reference sequence). CDR3 length: 12 amino acids. The CDR3 sequence is CASSLNTGELFF. CDR3 coding DNA: TGTGCCAGCAGCCTCAACACCGGGGAGCTGTTTTTT.

The rearrangement joins TRBV19 to TRBJ2-3; 12 bases are a match to TRBD2. Trimming at V came to 1 base and at J to 6 bases, leaving 5 bases not matched to a gene. The germline V gene encodes CDR1 LNHDA and CDR2 SQIVND (reference sequence). The CDR3 has 16 amino acids. This CDR3 is CASSIGNGLAGDTQYF. The DNA of the CDR3 is TGTGCCAGTAGTATAGGAAACGGACTAGCGGGGGATACGCAGTATTTT.

As to this clone: A junction end diverges from the germline sequence, so it may reflect a read error. V and J are TRBV5-1 and TRBJ2-7, with 7 bases identical to TRBD2. The CDR3 has 16 residues. CDR1 SGHRS and CDR2 YFSETQ come from the germline V gene. CDR3 sequence (DNA): TGCGCCAGCAGCCAATTCAGCACTAGCGACTCCCACGAGCAGTACTTC. It yields the protein CASSQFSTSDSHEQYF.

The J gene is TRBJ2-5, the V gene TRBV5-1; D remains ambiguous. The germline V and J ends were trimmed by 0 bases and 1 base, with 19 bases remaining between them. Looked up from germline, CDR1 is SGHRS and CDR2 is YFSETQ. The CDR3 has 18 residues. CDR3 nucleotide sequence: TGCGCCAGCAGCTTGGGGCTAGGTAGAGTGCTTATCCAAGAGACCCAGTACTTC. This codes for CASSLGLGRVLIQETQYF.

This sequence joins TRBV4-1 and TRBJ1-2; D is uncertain. The germline gives CDR1 MGHRA, CDR2 YSYEKL. Trimming took 0 bases from V and 4 from J, leaving 27 bases between them. The CDR3 has 20 residues. The CDR3 loop reads CASSQDWAKIGVEAPYGYTF. The DNA of the CDR3 is TGCGCCAGCAGCCAAGATTGGGCAAAGATTGGGGTCGAGGCGCCCTATGGCTACACCTTC.

The chain couples TRBV6-6 to TRBJ2-7, with D perhaps matching TRBD2 (6 bases). The CDR3 is 16 amino acids. Looked up from germline, CDR1 is MNHNY and CDR2 is SVGAGI (reference sequence). Trimming took 5 bases from V and 7 from J, leaving 24 bases between them. The CDR3 loop is CASSPTKTSLLGEQYF. For the CDR3, the DNA is TGTGCCAGCAGTCCAACCAAGACTAGTCTTCTGGGTGAGCAGTACTTC.

This rearrangement joins TRBV5-1 to TRBJ2-1; perhaps TRBD2 as D (5 bases). The CDR3 sequence is 12 residues long. Trimming shortened V by 2 bases and J by 9 bases, and 9 bases separated the two germline ends. The germline V gene has CDR1 SGHRS and CDR2 YFSETQ. The CDR3 loop is CASSLLGSEQFF. CDR3 sequence (DNA): TGCGCCAGCAGCTTATTAGGGAGTGAGCAGTTCTTC.

The rearrangement joins TRBV29-1 to TRBJ1-2, with a possible D match to TRBD1 (5 bases). Deletions cut 3 bases from V and 2 bases from J, with 7 bases between. Germline V gene sequence: CDR1 SQVTM, CDR2 ANQGSEA. The CDR3 has 12 amino acids. CDR3 bases: TGCAGCGTTGATCAGGGAAACTATGGCTACACCTTC. This gives the protein CSVDQGNYGYTF.

The V gene is TRBV5-1, the J gene TRBJ2-3, with D possibly TRBD2 on 5 matching bases. The CDR3 covers 14 residues. In germline, CDR1 is SGHRS, CDR2 YFSETQ. Deletions cut 3 bases from V and 1 base from J, with 9 bases between. The CDR3 bases are TGCGCCAGCAGCTCCGGAGCGGGCACAGATACGCAGTATTTT. Amino acids: CASSSGAGTDTQYF.

V is TRBV19 and J is TRBJ2-2; 14 nucleotides align to TRBD2. The V gene end was trimmed by 3 bases and the J gene end by 3 bases; junction bases not matched to a gene: 6. There are 18 residues in the CDR3. The germline V gene has CDR1 LNHDA and CDR2 SQIVND (reference sequence). Here the CDR3 DNA reads TGTGCCAGTAGTATTTTGGGACTAGCGGGAGCTCACACCGGGGAGCTGTTTTTT. It translates to CASSILGLAGAHTGELFF.

The chain carries TRBV7-9 and TRBJ2-2, with D possibly matching TRBD1 (6 bases). V lost 3 bases and J 4 bases, leaving 18 bases between the germline ends. Germline CDR1 and CDR2: SEHNR and FQNEAQ (reference sequence). The CDR3 covers 17 residues. Here the CDR3 reads CASSFGSNRVPTGELFF. DNA for the CDR3: TGTGCCAGCAGCTTTGGGTCAAACAGGGTCCCCACCGGGGAGCTGTTTTTT.

The chain carries TRBV5-1 and TRBJ1-4, with D perhaps TRBD1 (6 bases). Germline V lookup: CDR1 SGHRS, CDR2 YFSETQ. This CDR3 is built from 16 residues. The ends were cut back, 2 bases at V and 4 bases at J, with 15 bases in the middle. In DNA form, the CDR3 reads TGCGCCAGCAGCTTAGGCCGACAGGCCTATAATGAAAAACTGTTTTTT. The encoded protein is CASSLGRQAYNEKLFF.

This chain joins TRBV5-5 and TRBJ1-5, with D perhaps TRBD1 (5 bases). The CDR3 covers 17 residues. Looked up from germline, CDR1 is SGHKS and CDR2 is YYEKEE (reference sequence). Trimming removed 4 bases at V and 4 bases at J, with 21 bases between. This chain's CDR3 is CASSRSPLDSSNQPQHF. The CDR3 DNA is TGTGCCAGCAGCCGATCCCCCCTTGACAGTTCTAATCAGCCCCAGCATTTT.

This chain links TRBV6-1 with TRBJ1-5, with a tentative D call TRBD1 (6 bases). Between the trimmed V and J ends, which lost 3 bases and 7 bases, there was a span of 10 bases. The CDR3 runs to 13 residues. Germline lookup yields CDR1 MNHNS and CDR2 SASEGT. CDR3 bases: TGTGCCAGCAGTGATACAGGGAGACAGCCCCAGCATTTT. It codes for CASSDTGRQPQHF.

V usage is TRBV5-1 and J usage is TRBJ1-6, with a weak D call TRBD1 (6 bases). The CDR3 runs to 15 residues. Trimming stripped 0 bases from V and 7 bases from J, with 11 bases between. Germline loops: CDR1 SGHRS, CDR2 YFSETQ. The CDR3 protein is CASSLEAGENSPLHF. The CDR3 bases are TGCGCCAGCAGCTTGGAGGCAGGGGAGAATTCACCCCTCCACTTT.

Points on this clone: Within the sample, other DNA sequences also encode this same CDR3. The CDR3 nucleotides read TGTGCCAGCTCTCGTCTAGCGGGAGTCACCGGGGAGCTGTTTTTT. Encoded protein: CASSRLAGVTGELFF. The chain joins TRBV6-5 to TRBJ2-2; TRBD2 agrees at 10 bases. This CDR3 region has 15 residues. Germline V gene data show CDR1 as MNHEY and CDR2 as SVGAGI. J lost 4 bases, V lost 8 bases, and 7 bases had no gene match.

The chain is built from TRBV29-1 and TRBJ1-1; possibly TRBD1 for D (5 bases). Germline CDR1 reads SQVTM; CDR2 reads ANQGSEA. V was trimmed by 1 base and J by 5 bases, leaving 17 bases between them. This CDR3 is built from 15 residues. The CDR3, as DNA: TGCAGCGTTGAAGTTGGTAGTCTCCCAGGGACTGAAGCTTTCTTT. Its translation: CSVEVGSLPGTEAFF. The entire variable domain, with the rest obtained from reference TRBV29-1 and TRBJ1-1, is as follows: SAVISQKPSRDICQRGTSLTIQCQVDSQVTMMFWYRQQPGQSLTLIATANQGSEATYESGFVIDKFPISRPNLTFSTLTVSNMSPEDSSIYLCSVEVGSLPGTEAFFGQGTRLTVV.

The J gene is TRBJ2-5, the V gene TRBV15, with D unresolved. Germline V gene sequence: CDR1 LNHNV, CDR2 YYDKDF (reference sequence). The ends were cut back, 1 base at V and 0 bases at J, with 6 bases in the middle. This CDR3 region has 14 residues. In DNA, the CDR3 is TGTGCCACCAGCAGAGGAGTGTACCAAGAGACCCAGTACTTC. Protein sequence: CATSRGVYQETQYF.

This clone was seen a single time. The chain is built from TRBV5-6 and TRBJ2-1; no definite D call. V shed 2 bases and J shed 4 bases, with 13 bases lying between them. The CDR3 spans 15 residues. Germline V lookup: CDR1 SGHDT, CDR2 YYEEEE. The DNA for the CDR3 is TGTGCCAGCAGCTTTTTAGCCCTAAATTACAATGAGCAGTTCTTC. The encoded protein is CASSFLALNYNEQFF.

J is TRBJ2-7 and V is TRBV18; TRBD1 might be the D (6 bases). This CDR3 region has 16 residues. Trimming took 0 bases from V and 1 from J, leaving 13 bases between them. Germline V gene data show CDR1 as KGHSH and CDR2 as LQKENI. CDR3 DNA sequence: TGTGCCAGCTCACCACCAACAGGACAGTCATCCTACGAGCAGTACTTC. This codes for CASSPPTGQSSYEQYF.

The chain couples TRBV5-1 to TRBJ2-3; TRBD2 might be the D (5 bases). Per germline, CDR1 SGHRS and CDR2 YFSETQ. The V end was cut by 4 bases, the J end by 0 bases, with 6 bases between. CDR3 length: 13 residues. The CDR3 sequence: CASSEGSTDTQYF. The CDR3 DNA is TGCGCCAGCAGCGAGGGTAGCACAGATACGCAGTATTTT.

This clone was observed once. CDR3 in amino acids: CSVEPGPFEQYF. As DNA, the CDR3 is TGCAGCGTTGAACCCGGCCCTTTCGAGCAGTACTTC. V usage is TRBV29-1 and J usage is TRBJ2-7; D unclear. CDR3 length: 12 amino acids. The germline V and J ends were trimmed by 2 bases and 6 bases, with 11 bases remaining between them. Per the germline V gene, CDR1 is SQVTM and CDR2 is ANQGSEA.